This T cell receptor beta chain was sequenced for a study of control samples from healthy donors and cancer patients. The method was immunoSEQ multiplex PCR; TCRdb's version includes in-frame clones alone and lacks a portion of them. The data show around 130,000 clones, approximately 95% seen once. V lost 2 bases and J lost 5, with 27 bases in between. This CDR3 comprises 20 residues. From germline, CDR1 is MNHEY and CDR2 SVGEGT. This clonotype originated in a man between 25 and 39 years old in good health. V gene TRBV6-2 or TRBV6-3 combines with J gene TRBJ2-2; D is possibly TRBD1 or TRBD2 (5 bases each). The material sequenced was blood. The CDR3 protein is CASSYGPLRGRPGRTGELFF. The CDR3 bases are TGTGCCAGCAGTTACGGCCCCTTACGGGGCCGCCCGGGAAGGACCGGGGAGCTGTTTTTT.